These 10 T cell receptor beta chains originate from one sample sequenced in a study of blood T cell repertoires in COVID-19. The data were produced by immunoSEQ multiplex PCR, yet TCRdb's version contains in-frame clones alone and is incomplete. The table includes 250,000 to 350,000 clones, around nine tenths detected once. Sequencing was performed on peripheral blood. The receptors here all came from a woman aged 30 to 39 with COVID-19, enrolled during active disease.

The genes are TRBV6-5 and TRBJ1-2; possible D gene TRBD1, 5 bases. CDR3 length equals 12 residues. Trimming took off 6 bases at V and 5 bases at J, with 10 bases between the two ends. From germline, CDR1 is MNHEY and CDR2 SVGAGI. CDR3 protein: CASSGTVYGYTF. Written as DNA, the CDR3 is TGTGCCAGCAGCGGGACTGTTTATGGCTACACCTTC.

The rearrangement uses TRBV5-1 and TRBJ1-1; D not resolved. CDR1 and CDR2 (germline): SGHRS, YFSETQ. The V and J ends lost 1 base and 1 base respectively, with 8 bases between them. The CDR3 extends over 14 amino acids. The CDR3 DNA reads TGCGCCAGCAGCTTGTTTGGGCCGAACACTGAAGCTTTCTTT. Protein: CASSLFGPNTEAFF.

V and J are TRBV7-2 and TRBJ1-5; a possible D gene is TRBD1 (5 bases). This CDR3 is 17 amino acids long. The germline V gene encodes CDR1 SGHTA and CDR2 FQGNSA. Trimming stripped 5 bases from V and 0 bases from J, with 17 bases between. In DNA form, the CDR3 reads TGTGCCAGCAGCCTACACGCTGGGACTTATAGCAATCAGCCCCAGCATTTT. This codes for CASSLHAGTYSNQPQHF.

The chain is built from TRBV9 and TRBJ1-5, with 8 bases lining up with TRBD1. The CDR3 has 14 residues. V shed 8 bases and J 4 bases; nucleotides not matched to a gene: 8. Germline lookup yields CDR1 SGDLS and CDR2 YYNGEE. As DNA, the CDR3 is TGTGCCAGGGACCGGGACAGGCCAAATCAGCCCCAGCATTTT. Amino acids: CARDRDRPNQPQHF. The whole variable domain, remainder taken from reference TRBV9 and TRBJ1-5, is DSGVTQTPKHLITATGQRVTLRCSPRSGDLSVYWYQQSLDQGLQFLIQYYNGEERAKGNILERFSAQQFPDLHSELNLSSLELGDSALYFCARDRDRPNQPQHFGDGTRLSIL.

This clone was detected a few times. This chain connects TRBV7-3 to TRBJ2-1; the match to TRBD2 covers 10 bases. CDR3 size: 12 residues. V gave up 4 bases and J gave up 12 bases; unmatched junction bases: 3. Germline CDR1 reads SGHTA; CDR2 reads FQGTGA. CDR3 bases: TGTGCCAGCAGCTCAAGGACTAGCGGGCAGTTCTTC. Its protein product is CASSSRTSGQFF.

V and J are TRBV28 and TRBJ1-4; TRBD1 might be the D (6 bases). This CDR3 spans 16 amino acids. V lost 3 bases and J lost 6, with 17 bases in between. Germline V gene sequence: CDR1 MDHEN, CDR2 SYDVKM. This CDR3 reads CASSLSTGSGDEKLFF. The DNA for the CDR3 is TGTGCCAGCAGTTTGTCCACAGGGAGCGGGGATGAAAAACTGTTTTTT.

The V and J genes are TRBV30 and TRBJ2-4; no clear D. The CDR3 runs 14 residues. CDR1 is GTSNPN, CDR2 SVGIG, per germline (reference sequence). Trimming took 0 bases from V and 0 from J, leaving 6 bases between them. CDR3 sequence reads: CAWSVSLAKNIQYF. The CDR3 bases are TGTGCCTGGAGTGTATCCTTAGCCAAAAACATTCAGTACTTC.

The rearrangement links TRBV10-2 to TRBJ2-2; D might be TRBD2 (5 bases). The CDR3 is made up of 16 amino acids. With 2 bases removed from V and 4 bases from J, the gap between germline ends came to 14 bases. Germline V gene lookup returns CDR1 WSHSY and CDR2 SAAADI. CDR3 bases: TGCGCCAGCAGTGAGACCCTTGGACTTTCCACCGGGGAGCTGTTTTTT. As protein: CASSETLGLSTGELFF.

This chain uses TRBV27 with TRBJ2-1; 7 bases line up with TRBD1. This CDR3 contains 11 residues. Looked up from germline, CDR1 is MNHEY and CDR2 is SMNVEV (reference sequence). V was clipped by 6 bases and J by 13 bases; unmatched bases: 6. In DNA, the CDR3 is TGTGCCAGCAGATCTACAGGGGCCCAGTTCTTC. It specifies CASRSTGAQFF.

V gene TRBV24-1 combines with J gene TRBJ2-5, with D maybe TRBD2 (6 bases). Germline V gives CDR1 KGHDR, CDR2 SFDVKD. Trimming cost V 4 bases and J 2 bases, with 7 bases left between them. The CDR3 consists of 13 residues. The chain's CDR3 is CATSEGGQETQYF. As DNA, the CDR3 is TGTGCCACCAGTGAGGGGGGACAAGAGACCCAGTACTTC.